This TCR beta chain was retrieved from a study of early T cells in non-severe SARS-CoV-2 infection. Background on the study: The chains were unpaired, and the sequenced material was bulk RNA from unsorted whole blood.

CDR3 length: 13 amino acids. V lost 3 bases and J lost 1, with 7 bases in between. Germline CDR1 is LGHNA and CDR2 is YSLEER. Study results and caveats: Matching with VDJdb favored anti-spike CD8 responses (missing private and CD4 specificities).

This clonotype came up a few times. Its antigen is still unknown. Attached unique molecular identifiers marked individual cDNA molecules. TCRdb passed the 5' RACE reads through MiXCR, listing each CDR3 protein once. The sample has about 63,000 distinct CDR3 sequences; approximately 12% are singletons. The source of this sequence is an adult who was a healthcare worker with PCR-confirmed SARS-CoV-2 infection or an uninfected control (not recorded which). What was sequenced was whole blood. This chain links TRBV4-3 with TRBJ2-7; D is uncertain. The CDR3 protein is CASSHGRSYEQYF. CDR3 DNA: TGCGCCAGCAGCCACGGCAGATCCTACGAGCAGTACTTC.